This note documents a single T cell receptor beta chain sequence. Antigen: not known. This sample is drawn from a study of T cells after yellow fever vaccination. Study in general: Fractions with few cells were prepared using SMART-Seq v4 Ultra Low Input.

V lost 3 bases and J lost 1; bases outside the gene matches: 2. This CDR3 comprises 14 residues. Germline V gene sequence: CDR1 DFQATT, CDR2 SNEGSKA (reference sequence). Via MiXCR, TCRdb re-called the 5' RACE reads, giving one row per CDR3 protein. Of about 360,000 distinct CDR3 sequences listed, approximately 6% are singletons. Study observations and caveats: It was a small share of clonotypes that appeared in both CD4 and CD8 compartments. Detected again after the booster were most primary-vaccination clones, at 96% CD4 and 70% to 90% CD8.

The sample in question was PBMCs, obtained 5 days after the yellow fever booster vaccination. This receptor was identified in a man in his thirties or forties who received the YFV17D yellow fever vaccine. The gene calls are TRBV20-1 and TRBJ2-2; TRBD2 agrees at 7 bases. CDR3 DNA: TGCAGTGCTAGGGGCGGGGGGAACACCGGGGAGCTGTTTTTT. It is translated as CSARGGGNTGELFF.